These 27 T cell receptor beta chains were all obtained from the same sample, sequenced in a study of blood T cell repertoires in COVID-19. The protocol was immunoSEQ multiplex PCR, while the TCRdb copy is restricted to in-frame clones and leaves out a portion. Of about 180,000 clones in the sample, about 88% were seen once. The sequencing sample was made of peripheral blood. The receptors originated from a woman under 40 with active or convalescent COVID-19.

The chain carries TRBV6-1 and TRBJ2-1; TRBD2 matches 10 bases. CDR1 MNHNS and CDR2 SASEGT come from the germline V gene. CDR3 length equals 19 residues. J gave up 6 bases and V 2 bases, and 16 bases lay outside the gene matches. The CDR3 protein is CASSELVVFPSSGSNEQFF. The CDR3 bases are TGTGCCAGCAGTGAACTAGTAGTTTTTCCGTCTAGCGGGAGCAATGAGCAGTTCTTC.

The rearrangement joins TRBV5-5 to TRBJ1-1, with 7 positions matching TRBD1. CDR1 is SGHKS, CDR2 YYEKEE, per germline (reference sequence). This CDR3 spans 14 amino acids. Unmatched junction bases numbered 6, after V lost 4 bases and J lost 3 bases. The DNA for the CDR3 is TGTGCCAGCAGCACGACAGGGTCGGACACTGAAGCTTTCTTT. Protein product: CASSTTGSDTEAFF. The full variable domain, completed using reference TRBV5-5 and TRBJ1-1, is DAGVTQSPTHLIKTRGQQVTLRCSPISGHKSVSWYQQVLGQGPQFIFQYYEKEERGRGNFPDRFSARQFPNYSSELNVNALLLGDSALYLCASSTTGSDTEAFFGQGTRLTVV.

The chain uses TRBV10-3 and TRBJ1-1, with TRBD1 matching 10 bases. CDR3 length equals 15 residues. Germline loops: CDR1 ENHRY, CDR2 SYGVKD. J was trimmed by 0 bases and V by 4 bases; bases with no gene match: 2. CDR3 region: CAISADRGMNTEAFF. The CDR3 nucleotides read TGTGCCATCAGTGCGGACAGGGGGATGAACACTGAAGCTTTCTTT.

The V gene is TRBV19, the J gene TRBJ1-5; D gene uncertain. CDR1 and CDR2 (germline): LNHDA, SQIVND (reference sequence). Trimming took off 6 bases at V and 0 bases at J, with 12 bases between the two ends. CDR3 length equals 15 residues. The CDR3 loop reads CASRVLAHSNQPQHF. As DNA, the CDR3 is TGTGCCAGTAGGGTACTTGCTCATAGCAATCAGCCCCAGCATTTT.

The rearrangement joins TRBV10-1 to TRBJ2-3; D is undetermined. The CDR3 has 15 amino acids. Germline assignment: CDR1 WNHNN and CDR2 SYGVQD (reference sequence). Trimming removed 3 bases from V and 2 bases from J, with 12 bases in between. The CDR3 region is CASSDGQAFTDTQYF. DNA for the CDR3: TGCGCCAGCAGTGACGGTCAGGCCTTCACAGATACGCAGTATTTT.

The genes are TRBV3-1 (or the pseudogene TRBV3-2) and TRBJ1-4; TRBD1 might be the D (6 bases). Germline loops: CDR1 LGHDT, CDR2 YNNKEL (reference sequence). Trimming removed 3 bases from V and 12 bases from J, with 20 bases in between. The CDR3 runs 15 residues. The CDR3 nucleotides read TGTGCCAGCAGCCACCGAAGTCAGGGGACGTATGAACTGTTTTTT. It is translated as CASSHRSQGTYELFF.

V and J are TRBV6-1 and TRBJ1-2; maybe TRBD1 (5 bases). This CDR3 comprises 14 residues. The germline CDR1 and CDR2 sequences are MNHNS and SASEGT. The V end was cut by 1 base, the J end by 2 bases, with 8 bases between. CDR3 residues: CASSEGQSNYGYTF. DNA of the CDR3: TGTGCCAGCAGTGAAGGACAGTCCAACTATGGCTACACCTTC.

V usage is TRBV2 and J usage is TRBJ2-2; D is uncertain. Germline values: CDR1 SNHLY, CDR2 FYNNEI. The CDR3 is 14 residues long. Trimming pared 8 bases from V and 4 bases from J, leaving 14 bases between. The CDR3: CASRSGVGTGELFF. Here the CDR3 DNA reads TGTGCCAGCCGGTCGGGTGTTGGCACCGGGGAGCTGTTTTTT.

The chain has TRBV4-1 and TRBJ2-7, with D perhaps TRBD1 (6 bases). The germline V gene encodes CDR1 MGHRA and CDR2 YSYEKL. This CDR3 has 13 amino acids. Between the trimmed V and J ends, which lost 2 bases and 3 bases, there was a span of 8 bases. CDR3 sequence: CASSQRQDYEQYF. Written as DNA, the CDR3 is TGCGCCAGCAGCCAAAGACAGGACTACGAGCAGTACTTC.

The V and J genes are TRBV9 and TRBJ1-4, with no clear D. V shed 0 bases and J shed 5 bases, with 8 bases lying between them. This CDR3 contains 14 residues. CDR1 is SGDLS, CDR2 YYNGEE, per germline. This chain's CDR3 is CASSVGPGNEKLFF. CDR3 bases: TGTGCCAGCAGCGTAGGACCGGGGAATGAAAAACTGTTTTTT.

The chain is built from TRBV24-1 and TRBJ1-5; a possible D gene is TRBD1 (5 bases). The CDR3 covers 16 residues. Germline CDR1 reads KGHDR; CDR2 reads SFDVKD. The V end lost 3 bases, the J end lost 4 bases, and 15 bases lay between the germline ends. The CDR3: CATSDRGGERNQPQHF. The CDR3 DNA is TGTGCCACCAGTGATCGGGGGGGTGAGAGGAATCAGCCCCAGCATTTT.

The chain recombines TRBV12-3 or TRBV12-4 with TRBJ2-2; no firm D call. The CDR3 is 13 residues long. V shed 3 bases and J shed 6 bases, with 8 bases lying between them. The CDR3 spells CASSFYAAGELFF. CDR3 sequence (DNA): TGTGCCAGCAGTTTTTACGCGGCCGGGGAGCTGTTTTTT.

This chain uses TRBV6-5 with TRBJ1-1; 8 nucleotides line up with TRBD1. Germline V gene lookup returns CDR1 MNHEY and CDR2 SVGAGI. V lost 0 bases, J lost 7 bases, and 4 bases stayed unmatched. This CDR3 region has 14 residues. CDR3 residues: CASSYSDRAGEAFF. CDR3 DNA: TGTGCCAGCAGTTACTCGGACAGGGCGGGTGAAGCTTTCTTT.

The V call is TRBV10-2, the J call TRBJ1-5; possible D gene TRBD1, 5 bases. The germline gives CDR1 WSHSY, CDR2 SAAADI. This CDR3 region has 15 residues. The V gene lost 0 bases and the J gene lost 4 bases, with 10 bases spanning the gap. The CDR3 region is CASSESSRTNQPQHF. The CDR3 coding sequence is TGCGCCAGCAGTGAGTCGAGCAGGACAAATCAGCCCCAGCATTTT.

This chain joins TRBV7-9 and TRBJ1-1; no firm D call. The V gene lost 1 base and the J gene lost 1 base, with 7 bases spanning the gap. The germline CDR1 and CDR2 sequences are SEHNR and FQNEAQ (reference sequence). The CDR3 contains 14 residues. The chain's CDR3 is CASSLGAGNTEAFF. CDR3 nucleotide sequence: TGTGCCAGCAGCTTAGGGGCAGGGAACACTGAAGCTTTCTTT.

The chain carries TRBV5-1 and TRBJ2-7, with TRBD1 identical over 8 bases. The J segment lost 1 base and the V segment lost 0 bases, leaving 9 bases of the junction unmatched. The germline V gene encodes CDR1 SGHRS and CDR2 YFSETQ. This CDR3 comprises 17 residues. CDR3 region: CASSLAVGTGASYEQYF. Here the CDR3 DNA reads TGCGCCAGCAGCTTGGCGGTTGGGACAGGTGCTTCCTACGAGCAGTACTTC.

The chain couples TRBV30 to TRBJ1-1; the match to TRBD1 covers 8 bases. This CDR3 has 12 amino acids. Germline CDR1 is GTSNPN and CDR2 is SVGIG (reference sequence). V lost 1 base to trimming and J lost 8 bases; unmatched junction nucleotides: 3. The CDR3 DNA follows: TGTGCCTGGAGTGACCCAGGGGGCGAAGCTTTCTTT. Its protein product is CAWSDPGGEAFF. Full variable domain (remainder filled in from reference TRBV30 and TRBJ1-1): SQTIHQWPATLVQPVGSPLSLECTVEGTSNPNLYWYRQAAGRGLQLLFYSVGIGQISSEVPQNLSASRPQDRQFILSSKKLLLSDSGFYLCAWSDPGGEAFFGQGTRLTVV.

This sequence joins TRBV20-1 and TRBJ2-4; no firm D call. V was pared by 3 bases and J by 0 bases, with 9 bases between. This CDR3 contains 14 residues. Germline assignment: CDR1 DFQATT and CDR2 SNEGSKA (reference sequence). Here the CDR3 reads CSASVGRAKNIQYF. The CDR3 coding sequence is TGCAGTGCTAGTGTTGGCAGAGCCAAAAACATTCAGTACTTC.

The V call is TRBV6-5, the J call TRBJ2-1; 9 bases agree with TRBD1. The CDR3 length is 15 residues. V shed 4 bases, J shed 6 bases, and the junction held 7 bases outside the gene matches. The V gene's germline CDR1 is MNHEY and CDR2 SVGAGI. The chain's CDR3 is CASSSTGQGPNEQFF. CDR3 nucleotide sequence: TGTGCCAGCAGTTCGACTGGACAGGGGCCCAATGAGCAGTTCTTC.

The chain uses TRBV7-6 and TRBJ1-4, with 10 bases matching TRBD1. CDR3 size: 16 residues. V shed 5 bases, J shed 8 bases, and the junction held 11 bases outside the gene matches. Germline V gene lookup returns CDR1 SGHVS and CDR2 FNYEAQ. CDR3 DNA: TGTGCCAGCAGCGTACCCCTCGGGACAGGGGAGGAAAAACTGTTTTTT. Protein product: CASSVPLGTGEEKLFF.

The chain carries TRBV24-1 and TRBJ1-5; D is perhaps TRBD1 (5 bases). Germline assignment: CDR1 KGHDR and CDR2 SFDVKD. This CDR3 spans 12 amino acids. V was shortened by 4 bases and J by 12 bases, with 12 bases between the two germline ends. The CDR3 reads CATSEGGSIQHF. CDR3 bases: TGTGCCACCAGTGAGGGGGGGTCAATCCAGCATTTT.

The genes are TRBV25-1 and TRBJ2-1; the match to TRBD2 covers 12 bases. The trim removed 6 bases at V and 4 bases at J, leaving 10 bases unmatched. Germline CDR1 and CDR2: MGHDK and SYGVNS. CDR3 length: 17 amino acids. CDR3 DNA sequence: TGTGCCAGCAGCGATAATCAACTAGCGGGGGGTTACAATGAGCAGTTCTTC. It is translated as CASSDNQLAGGYNEQFF.

This chain connects TRBV6-5 to TRBJ1-1, with unresolved D. Germline CDR1 MNHEY, CDR2 SVGAGI. The CDR3 has 14 residues. Trimming shortened V by 8 bases and J by 2 bases, and 15 bases separated the two germline ends. The CDR3 reads CASGDFTSNTEAFF. In DNA form, the CDR3 reads TGTGCCAGCGGAGACTTTACTTCTAACACTGAAGCTTTCTTT.

V gene TRBV5-4 combines with J gene TRBJ2-3, with 8 bases matching TRBD2. V lost 0 bases and J lost 3; bases outside the gene matches: 9. CDR1 is SGHNT and CDR2 is YYREEE in the germline V gene (reference sequence). There are 17 residues in the CDR3. The CDR3 nucleotides are TGTGCCAGCAGCTTGGATGAAGCAGCGGGAGAGACAGATACGCAGTATTTT. Translated: CASSLDEAAGETDTQYF.

Regarding this clone: At the DNA level, this CDR3 is encoded by other sequences in the same sample as well. The chain carries TRBV10-3 and TRBJ1-2, with 7 positions matching TRBD1. Germline-derived CDR1 and CDR2 are ENHRY and SYGVKD. The CDR3 is made up of 13 amino acids. V gave up 2 bases and J gave up 5 bases; unmatched junction bases: 2. In nucleotides, the CDR3 is TGTGCCATCAGTGAGGGGACAGCGTATGGCTACACCTTC. Translated: CAISEGTAYGYTF.

The chain links TRBV29-1 to TRBJ1-1, with 7 bases aligning to TRBD1. Unmatched junction bases numbered 6, after V lost 3 bases and J lost 2 bases. Germline CDR1 reads SQVTM; CDR2 reads ANQGSEA. The CDR3 length is 14 residues. As DNA, the CDR3 is TGCAGCGTTGATCGCCGACAGGGCAACACTGAAGCTTTCTTT. This encodes CSVDRRQGNTEAFF.

The chain has TRBV18 and TRBJ2-1; tentative D call: TRBD2 (5 bases). The germline V gene encodes CDR1 KGHSH and CDR2 LQKENI. V gave up 1 base and J gave up 1 base, with 20 bases separating them. This CDR3 has 19 amino acids. The CDR3 sequence: CASSPREPPSLGSYNEQFF. The CDR3 DNA sequence: TGTGCCAGCTCACCACGGGAGCCCCCATCTCTCGGTTCCTACAATGAGCAGTTCTTC.